Detailed here is one TCR beta chain. Generated by immunoSEQ multiplex PCR, the TCRdb table keeps only in-frame clones and is missing some. Among 200,000 to 300,000 clones listed, around 89% were seen once. This sample is part of a study of blood T cell repertoires in COVID-19. Turning to the study itself: Samples of COVID-19 (acute and convalescent) were obtained from the United States, Italy and Spain.

From germline, CDR1 is LGHDT and CDR2 YNNKEL (reference sequence). The V end was cut by 7 bases, the J end by 7 bases, with 17 bases between. This CDR3 contains 15 residues. The TCR sequence derives from a man between 60 and 75 years old who had recovered from COVID-19. The J gene is TRBJ1-6, the V gene TRBV3-1 (or the pseudogene TRBV3-2); D is unclear. Sequencing was done on a sample of peripheral blood. The CDR3 is CASTPFEGRNSPLHF. The DNA for the CDR3 is TGTGCCAGCACACCGTTTGAAGGCAGGAATTCACCCCTCCACTTT.